This T cell receptor (beta chain) was sequenced for a study of cytomegalovirus exposure and HLA in healthy donors. The PCR had 60 Vbeta and 13 Jbeta primers. The table came from immunoSEQ multiplex PCR; TCRdb's copy has only in-frame clones and leaves some out. The repertoire holds more than 85,000 clones, with 77% as singletons. Points on this clone: Its matching antigen is unknown.

Germline-derived CDR1 and CDR2 are SGDLS and YYNGEE. After removal of 4 bases from V and 3 bases from J, the junction contained 19 bases not matched to a gene. CDR3 size: 19 residues. Unrecorded immune exposures were likely, despite nominal health at sampling. Study-level points and caveats: An analysis that was carried out later associated 15,000 to 20,000 TCR beta sequences with HLA alleles at 0.05 false discovery rate. Within an earlier analysis, most TCR beta V segments proved productive either about 87% or about 30% of the time. About 150 TCR beta chains were listed as cytomegalovirus-associated.

Material: PBMCs. This TCR was recovered from a woman aged 40 to 50 in good health and CMV-seropositive. The rearrangement joins TRBV9 to TRBJ2-5; 9 nucleotides match TRBD2. In DNA, the CDR3 is TGTGCCAGCAGCCCAAGTCCTCTAATAGGCGGGGGGGCGGAAGAGACCCAGTACTTC. Protein product: CASSPSPLIGGGAEETQYF.